This T cell receptor (beta chain) was recovered during a study of blood T cell repertoires in COVID-19. V was trimmed by 10 bases and J by 9 bases, leaving 19 bases between them. The CDR3 runs to 13 residues. Clones were sequenced by immunoSEQ multiplex PCR, and TCRdb holds only the in-frame ones, with some missing. This table has around 300,000 clones, approximately 85% appearing once. The sample taken for sequencing was peripheral blood. The chain has TRBV12-3 or TRBV12-4 and TRBJ2-1, with D hard to call. The source of this sequence is a human donor in a cohort sampled during active COVID-19. Here the CDR3 reads CATTGTTAGEQFF. The CDR3 coding sequence is TGTGCCACCACCGGTACAACAGCAGGTGAGCAGTTCTTC.